This T cell receptor (beta chain) was recorded in a study of T cell repertoires in cytomegalovirus infection. The overall study: Matching HLA type and CMV infection were both indicated by public TCR beta signatures.

TCRdb recomputed calls from the reads with MiXCR, one row per CDR3 protein. Of a few hundred thousand distinct CDR3 sequences in the sample, more than 20% were seen once. The length of the CDR3 is 17 residues. V was cut by 7 bases and J by 1 base, with 24 bases left in between. The germline gives CDR1 SQVTM, CDR2 ANQGSEA. About this clonotype: Its antigen is currently unknown.

Findings and caveats of the study: Summed frequency of public TCR beta families distinguished CMV carriers with the relevant HLA. Clonotype analysis showed dominance of the ex vivo response by HLA-C-restricted CMV-specific TCR beta clonotypes.

The origin of this receptor is a human donor in good health (CMV status not recorded). Some clones in this sample may be carry-over from other donors' samples. The chain joins TRBV29-1 to TRBJ2-3; possible D gene TRBD1, 5 bases. The sample comprised PBMCs. The CDR3 protein is CSAAGWPGLFGTDTQYF. The CDR3, as DNA: TGCAGCGCCGCCGGTTGGCCAGGGCTGTTTGGCACAGATACGCAGTATTTT.